The 16 T cell receptor beta chains below were found in one sample sequenced in a study of glioma-infiltrating T cells listed by TCRdb under 2016. Sequencing relied on an Illumina MiSeq. The iRepertoire nested amplicon-rescue multiplex PCR (arm-PCR) platform was used to amplify TCR alpha and beta CDR3 regions from RNA. Clones were called with MiXCR by TCRdb after fastp trimmed the public reads at Q25, and only in-frame beta chains were retained. All rows with the same CDR3 protein become a single entry with the most common DNA and genes. The sample table lists 95,000 to 150,000 distinct CDR3 sequences, roughly 24% of them with a count of one. The ten largest clones represent around 15% of the sample. Sequenced: glioma tissue, nonneoplastic brain tissue, or PBMCs (not recorded which). The receptor source for this set is a human donor with low-grade glioma or glioblastoma, undergoing nonglioma brain surgery, or in good health (not recorded which).

This clonotype was observed many times. The chain uses TRBV7-9 and TRBJ2-1, with 12 bases that match TRBD2. Germline V gives CDR1 SEHNR, CDR2 FQNEAQ (reference sequence). The CDR3 contains 15 residues. The J segment lost 5 bases and the V segment lost 4 bases, leaving 3 bases of the junction unmatched. For the CDR3, the DNA is TGTGCCAGCAGCTCGACTAGCGGGAGACACAATGAGCAGTTCTTC. Translation gives CASSSTSGRHNEQFF. Using reference TRBV7-9 and TRBJ2-1 for the parts outside the CDR3, the full variable domain is DTGVSQNPRHKITKRGQNVTFRCDPISEHNRLYWYRQTLGQGPEFLTYFQNEAQLEKSRLLSDRFSAERPKGSFSTLEIQRTEQGDSAMYLCASSSTSGRHNEQFFGPGTRLTVL.

Ten or more counts support this clonotype. The genes are TRBV12-3 or TRBV12-4 and TRBJ2-7; D ambiguous. This CDR3 comprises 13 residues. The ends were cut back, 3 bases at V and 3 bases at J, with 9 bases in the middle. The CDR3 loop reads CASSLRTLYEQYF. DNA of the CDR3: TGTGCCAGCAGTTTGAGGACCCTCTACGAGCAGTACTTC.

A note on this clonotype: A junction boundary mismatches the germline segment, possibly from a read error. The V and J genes are TRBV28 and TRBJ2-5; D possibly corresponds to TRBD2 (6 bases). The V gene's germline CDR1 is MDHEN and CDR2 SYDVKM. CDR3 length equals 15 residues. Written as DNA, the CDR3 is TGTGCCTGCAGTTTATCCTGCGGGGTCCAAGAGACCCAGTACTTC. This gives the protein CACSLSCGVQETQYF.

With regard to this clonotype: This may be a read error, as it is one base from a much larger clone. The genes are TRBV7-9 and TRBJ2-7; 10 positions match TRBD2. This CDR3 spans 15 amino acids. Germline V CDR1 and CDR2: SEHNR, FQNEAQ (reference sequence). Trimming took 5 bases from V and 7 from J; bases not matched to a gene: 11. The CDR3 loop reads CASSNLAGVSNEQYF. The CDR3 DNA is TGTGCCAGCAGCAACCTAGCGGGAGTCTCCAATGAGCAGTACTTC.

The V and J genes are TRBV4-1 and TRBJ2-1; unclear D gene. V gave up 1 base and J gave up 2 bases, with 12 bases separating them. This CDR3 has 16 amino acids. CDR1 is MGHRA, CDR2 YSYEKL, per germline. CDR3 residues: CASSQGLRSPYNEQFF. CDR3 nucleotides: TGCGCCAGCAGCCAAGGACTCCGCAGCCCCTACAATGAGCAGTTCTTC.

As to this clonotype: This may arise from a read error, as a much more abundant clone is one base away. This chain uses TRBV4-1 with TRBJ1-2, with D maybe TRBD1 (5 bases). CDR1 is MGHRA, CDR2 YSYEKL, per germline. The CDR3 covers 12 residues. The CDR3 nucleotides are TGCGCCGGCAGCCCACTGGGGGATGGCTACACCTTC. Translated: CAGSPLGDGYTF.

This chain connects TRBV18 to TRBJ1-4; 9 bases agree with TRBD1. Germline loops: CDR1 KGHSH, CDR2 LQKENI. The CDR3 contains 15 residues. The trim removed 3 bases at V and 8 bases at J, leaving 7 bases unmatched. This chain's CDR3 is CASSPTGGAFEKLFF. The CDR3 bases are TGTGCCAGCTCACCTACAGGGGGCGCGTTCGAAAAACTGTTTTTT.

This clonotype was picked up many times. The chain is built from TRBV20-1 and TRBJ2-7, with 7 bases aligning to TRBD1. The CDR3 consists of 18 residues. Germline-derived CDR1 and CDR2 are DFQATT and SNEGSKA (reference sequence). With V trimmed by 1 base and J by 0 bases, 15 bases remained unmatched. The CDR3 is CSARVRSRGGPLSYEQYF. Written as DNA, the CDR3 is TGCAGTGCTAGAGTGCGGTCTAGAGGGGGCCCCCTCTCCTACGAGCAGTACTTC.

J is TRBJ2-2 and V is TRBV4-1, with TRBD2 matching over 8 bases. The J segment lost 6 bases and the V segment lost 6 bases, leaving 9 bases of the junction unmatched. From germline, CDR1 is MGHRA and CDR2 YSYEKL. CDR3 length: 15 residues. The CDR3 loop is CASRPRAGDPGELFF. CDR3 coding DNA: TGCGCCAGCAGACCGCGAGCGGGAGACCCCGGGGAGCTGTTTTTT.

To note about this clonotype: Since a much larger clone is just one base distant, this may be a read error. This rearrangement joins TRBV14 to TRBJ2-2; no firm D call. The CDR3 has 14 amino acids. CDR1 SGHDN and CDR2 FVKESK come from the germline V gene. The CDR3 region is CDSSQYSETGELFF. The DNA of the CDR3 is TGTGACAGCAGCCAATACAGTGAGACCGGGGAGCTGTTTTTT.

This clonotype was found a few times. The V and J genes are TRBV7-9 and TRBJ1-4; D is unresolved. Germline V gene sequence: CDR1 SEHNR, CDR2 FQNEAQ (reference sequence). The CDR3 has 15 amino acids. V lost 1 base and J 4 bases, leaving 10 bases between the germline ends. The CDR3, as DNA: TGTGCCAGCAGCTTAGTCCAGGCTTATAATGAAAAACTGTTTTTT. Translated: CASSLVQAYNEKLFF.

As for this clonotype: A clone one base away is much larger, so this may be a read error. The chain is built from TRBV28 and TRBJ2-7; 7 bases agree with TRBD1. CDR1 MDHEN and CDR2 SYDVKM come from the germline V gene. This CDR3 has 16 amino acids. CDR3 region: CATYSTGPNTPYERYF. CDR3 DNA: TGTGCCACATATTCGACAGGGCCGAACACTCCCTACGAGCGGTACTTC.

This clonotype was recorded many times. This chain uses TRBV20-1 with TRBJ2-1, with D possibly matching TRBD2 (6 bases). CDR3 length: 13 amino acids. From germline, CDR1 is DFQATT and CDR2 SNEGSKA (reference sequence). Trimming pared 6 bases from V and 3 bases from J, leaving 12 bases between. CDR3 in DNA: TGCAGTGCCGCCAGGGACTTCTACAATGAGCAGTTCTTC. This translates into CSAARDFYNEQFF.

This clonotype appeared many times. This sequence joins TRBV4-3 and TRBJ2-7; TRBD2 is a possible D gene (6 bases). With 0 bases removed from V and 11 bases from J, the gap between germline ends came to 14 bases. This CDR3 has 13 amino acids. Germline assignment: CDR1 LGHNA and CDR2 YSLEER. In nucleotides, the CDR3 is TGCGCCAGCAGCCAAGAACGGCTAGCGACGAAGTACTTC. Translation: CASSQERLATKYF.

This clonotype was seen many times. This sequence joins TRBV7-2 and TRBJ2-3, with 8 bases that match TRBD2. Germline assignment: CDR1 SGHTA and CDR2 FQGNSA. This CDR3 has 16 residues. J lost 2 bases, V lost 3 bases, and 7 bases had no gene match. Here the CDR3 DNA reads TGTGCCAGCAGCTTCAGAGGACTAGCAACCACAGATACGCAGTATTTT. It specifies CASSFRGLATTDTQYF.

This chain links TRBV4-3 with TRBJ2-5; perhaps D is TRBD1 or TRBD2 (5 bases each). Trimming shortened V by 0 bases and J by 5 bases, and 16 bases separated the two germline ends. Per the germline V gene, CDR1 is LGHNA and CDR2 is YSLEER. The CDR3 is 16 amino acids. CDR3 sequence reads: CASSQELSVGEETQYF. CDR3 DNA: TGCGCCAGCAGCCAAGAACTCTCTGTAGGGGAGGAGACCCAGTACTTC.